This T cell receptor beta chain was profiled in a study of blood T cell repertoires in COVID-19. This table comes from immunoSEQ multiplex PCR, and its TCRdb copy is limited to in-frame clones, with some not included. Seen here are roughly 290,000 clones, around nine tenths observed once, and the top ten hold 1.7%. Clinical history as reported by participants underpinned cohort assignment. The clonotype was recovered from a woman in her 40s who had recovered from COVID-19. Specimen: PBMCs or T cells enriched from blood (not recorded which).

The CDR3 loop reads CASGLVSDYGYTF. The CDR3 nucleotides read TGTGCTAGTGGTTTGGTGTCCGACTATGGCTACACCTTC. The chain links TRBV12-5 to TRBJ1-2; D is ambiguous. The CDR3 length is 13 residues. Germline assignment: CDR1 LGHNT and CDR2 FRNRAP. Trimming took 0 bases from V and 3 from J, leaving 5 bases between them.